One sample yielded the 14 T cell receptor beta chains listed below, sequenced in a study of T-cell reconstitution after alpha-beta-depleted transplantation in children. Unique molecular identifiers featured in how the TCRbeta library was prepared. Each CDR3 protein is one row after TCRdb ran MiXCR on the PCR reads. The sample includes just under 350,000 distinct CDR3 sequences, around 15% of them seen just once. The sample was PBMCs, mostly from graft donor cells, taken 360 days after TCRalphabeta/CD19-depleted stem cell transplant. Receptors originate from a male patient aged 2 to 9 who had a stem cell transplant for acute lymphoblastic leukemia, so the T cells may come from the graft donor.

For this clonotype: A much larger clone is a single base away; this may be a read error. This rearrangement joins TRBV29-1 to TRBJ2-7; the D call may be TRBD1 or TRBD2 (5 bases each). The V gene lost 3 bases and the J gene lost 0 bases, with 9 bases spanning the gap. Germline V lookup: CDR1 SQVTM, CDR2 ANQGSEA. The CDR3 covers 13 residues. The CDR3 DNA follows: TGCAGCGTTGAGGGGGAGAGCTCCTACGAGCAGTACTTC. As protein: CSVEGESSYEQYF.

This chain connects TRBV6-2 or TRBV6-3 to TRBJ2-1, with D possibly being TRBD2 (5 bases). The V gene's germline CDR1 is MNHEY and CDR2 SVGEGT. The length of the CDR3 is 17 residues. V was pared by 6 bases and J by 0 bases, with 18 bases between. The CDR3: CASRPPWRASSYNEQFF. As DNA, the CDR3 is TGTGCCAGCAGACCGCCGTGGCGGGCGAGCTCCTACAATGAGCAGTTCTTC.

This clonotype was seen repeatedly, ten times or more. The chain uses TRBV3-1 and TRBJ2-2; TRBD2 matches 11 bases. Germline V gives CDR1 LGHDT, CDR2 YNNKEL (reference sequence). The CDR3 has 17 residues. J was trimmed by 7 bases and V by 3 bases; bases with no gene match: 10. This CDR3 is CASSHQTSGTFSGELFF. DNA of the CDR3: TGTGCCAGCAGCCATCAGACTAGCGGGACCTTCAGCGGGGAGCTGTTTTTT.

The chain uses TRBV15 and TRBJ2-5, with D possibly matching TRBD1 (5 bases). V was shortened by 5 bases and J by 3 bases, with 10 bases between the two germline ends. The CDR3 covers 13 residues. From germline, CDR1 is LNHNV and CDR2 YYDKDF (reference sequence). The CDR3 region has the DNA TGTGCCACCAGCGCAGGGCATAAAGAGACCCAGTACTTC. Amino acid sequence: CATSAGHKETQYF.

The J gene is TRBJ2-7, the V gene TRBV2, with TRBD2 matching 7 bases. The CDR3 sequence is 13 residues long. Germline V gene data show CDR1 as SNHLY and CDR2 as FYNNEI. Unmatched junction bases numbered 12, after V lost 10 bases and J lost 6 bases. The CDR3 sequence: CATGGRGRGEQYF. CDR3 in DNA: TGTGCCACCGGCGGGAGAGGTCGTGGCGAGCAGTACTTC.

The V call is TRBV15, the J call TRBJ1-5; perhaps TRBD1 as D (6 bases). Germline CDR1 and CDR2: LNHNV and YYDKDF (reference sequence). CDR3 length: 15 residues. The ends were cut back, 1 base at V and 7 bases at J, with 14 bases in the middle. For the CDR3, the DNA is TGTGCCACCAGCAGAGCCAGGACAGCACCCCAGCCCCAGCATTTT. This codes for CATSRARTAPQPQHF.

J is TRBJ2-6 and V is TRBV12-3 or TRBV12-4; D may be TRBD1 (6 bases). Trimming left V 2 bases short and J 3 bases short, with 23 bases between. The CDR3 is 20 residues long. CDR3 loop: CASSLNRGWPKRDGANVLTF. CDR3 DNA sequence: TGTGCCAGCAGTTTAAATAGGGGGTGGCCCAAACGTGATGGGGCCAACGTCCTGACTTTC.

This chain uses TRBV4-2 with TRBJ1-3; D is unresolved. The germline V gene encodes CDR1 LGHNA and CDR2 YNFKEQ. This CDR3 comprises 16 residues. The germline V and J ends were trimmed by 4 bases and 3 bases, with 16 bases remaining between them. The CDR3 nucleotides read TGTGCCAGCAGCCCCTCTGAATGGTTCGATGGAAACACCATATATTTT. This encodes CASSPSEWFDGNTIYF.

V gene TRBV5-1 combines with J gene TRBJ2-2; 9 bases are shared with TRBD2. Germline CDR1 SGHRS, CDR2 YFSETQ. The trim removed 2 bases at V and 5 bases at J, leaving 7 bases unmatched. This CDR3 comprises 16 residues. Here the CDR3 reads CASSLSLAGKTGELFF. CDR3 nucleotide sequence: TGCGCCAGCAGCTTAAGCCTAGCGGGAAAAACCGGGGAGCTGTTTTTT.

The chain recombines TRBV4-2 with TRBJ2-5; TRBD1 agrees at 9 bases. The germline V gene encodes CDR1 LGHNA and CDR2 YNFKEQ. The CDR3 is made up of 17 amino acids. J was trimmed by 5 bases and V by 0 bases; bases with no gene match: 10. Here the CDR3 reads CASSQEAHRDRVETQYF. The CDR3 DNA reads TGTGCCAGCAGCCAAGAAGCTCACCGGGACAGGGTGGAGACCCAGTACTTC.

There are many counts of this clonotype. The chain combines TRBV14 with TRBJ2-2; D is unresolved. V was trimmed by 1 base and J by 2 bases, leaving 2 bases between them. Germline CDR1 and CDR2: SGHDN and FVKESK. This CDR3 comprises 13 residues. In nucleotides, the CDR3 is TGTGCCAGCAGCCAAGTAAACACCGGGGAGCTGTTTTTT. Its protein product is CASSQVNTGELFF.

This clonotype was seen a handful of times. This rearrangement joins TRBV5-1 to TRBJ2-5; 7 bases match TRBD2. V trimming: 5 bases; J trimming: 4 bases; junction bases outside the gene matches: 11. CDR1 is SGHRS, CDR2 YFSETQ, per germline. This CDR3 is 15 amino acids long. CDR3 DNA: TGCGCCAGCAGGAGAATTTCGGGGGAGGGAGAGACCCAGTACTTC. It is translated as CASRRISGEGETQYF.

This chain uses TRBV7-9 with TRBJ2-7, with D perhaps given as TRBD1 or TRBD2 (5 bases each). CDR1 is SEHNR and CDR2 is FQNEAQ in the germline V gene (reference sequence). With 2 bases removed from V and 1 base from J, the gap between germline ends came to 12 bases. The CDR3 is 15 amino acids. The CDR3 loop reads CASSLLPGLSYEQYF. The CDR3 bases are TGTGCCAGCAGCTTATTACCGGGGCTATCCTACGAGCAGTACTTC.

The genes are TRBV12-3 or TRBV12-4 and TRBJ2-3; TRBD2 matches 8 bases. This CDR3 has 15 amino acids. V shed 6 bases and J 1 base; nucleotides not matched to a gene: 6. CDR3 protein: CASRYAGGRTDTQYF. The CDR3 nucleotides are TGTGCCAGCAGATACGCGGGAGGCCGCACAGATACGCAGTATTTT.